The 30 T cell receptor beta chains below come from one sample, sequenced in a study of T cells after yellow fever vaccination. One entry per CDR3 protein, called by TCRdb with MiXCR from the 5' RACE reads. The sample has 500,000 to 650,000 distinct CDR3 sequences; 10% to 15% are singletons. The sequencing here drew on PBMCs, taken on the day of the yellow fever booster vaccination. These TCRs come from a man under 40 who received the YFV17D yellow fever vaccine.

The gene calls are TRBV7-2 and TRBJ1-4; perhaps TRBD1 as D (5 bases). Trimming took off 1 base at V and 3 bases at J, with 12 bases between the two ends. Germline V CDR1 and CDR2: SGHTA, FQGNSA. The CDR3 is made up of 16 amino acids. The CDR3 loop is CASSLEGWGSNEKLFF. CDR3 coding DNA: TGTGCCAGCAGCTTAGAGGGCTGGGGCTCTAATGAAAAACTGTTTTTT.

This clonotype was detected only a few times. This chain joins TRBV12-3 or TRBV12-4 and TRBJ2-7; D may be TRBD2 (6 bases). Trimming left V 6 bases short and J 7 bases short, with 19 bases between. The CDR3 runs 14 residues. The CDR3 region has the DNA TGTGCCAGCAGACCAGGACTACCCCCCCAAGAGCAGTACTTC. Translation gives CASRPGLPPQEQYF.

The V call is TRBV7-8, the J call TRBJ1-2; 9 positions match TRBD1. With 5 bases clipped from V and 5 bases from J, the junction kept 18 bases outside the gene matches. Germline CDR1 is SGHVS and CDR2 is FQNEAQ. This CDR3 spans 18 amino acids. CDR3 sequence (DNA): TGTGCCAGCAGCGCCCACCGGGGACAGGGCCCGCCCGGGTATGGCTACACCTTC. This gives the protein CASSAHRGQGPPGYGYTF.

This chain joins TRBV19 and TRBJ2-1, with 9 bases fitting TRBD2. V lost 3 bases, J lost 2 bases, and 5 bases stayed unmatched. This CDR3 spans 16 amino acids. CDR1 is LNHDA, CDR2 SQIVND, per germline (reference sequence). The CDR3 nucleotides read TGTGCCAGTAGTATCCGTAGCGGGGGCGCCTACAATGAGCAGTTCTTC. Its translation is CASSIRSGGAYNEQFF.

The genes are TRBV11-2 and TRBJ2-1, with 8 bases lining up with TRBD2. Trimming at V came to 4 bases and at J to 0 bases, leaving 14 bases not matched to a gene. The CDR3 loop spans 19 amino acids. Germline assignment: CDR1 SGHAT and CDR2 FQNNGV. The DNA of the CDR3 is TGTGCCAGCAGCTACCGGCTAGCGGGTCCTCTAAGCTCCTACAATGAGCAGTTCTTC. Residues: CASSYRLAGPLSSYNEQFF.

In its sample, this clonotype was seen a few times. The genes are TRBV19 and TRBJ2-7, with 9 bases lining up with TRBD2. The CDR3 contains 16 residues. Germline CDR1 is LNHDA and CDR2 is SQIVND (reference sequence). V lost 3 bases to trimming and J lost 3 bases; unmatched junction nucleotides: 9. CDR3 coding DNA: TGTGCCAGTAGTATGGTTAGTAGCGGGAGACTCTACGAGCAGTACTTC. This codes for CASSMVSSGRLYEQYF.

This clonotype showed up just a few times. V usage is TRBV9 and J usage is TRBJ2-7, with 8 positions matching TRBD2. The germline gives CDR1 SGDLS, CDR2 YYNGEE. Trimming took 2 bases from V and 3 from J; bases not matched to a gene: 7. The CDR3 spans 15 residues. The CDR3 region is CASSVERESYYEQYF. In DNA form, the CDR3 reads TGTGCCAGCAGCGTTGAGCGGGAGTCTTACTACGAGCAGTACTTC.

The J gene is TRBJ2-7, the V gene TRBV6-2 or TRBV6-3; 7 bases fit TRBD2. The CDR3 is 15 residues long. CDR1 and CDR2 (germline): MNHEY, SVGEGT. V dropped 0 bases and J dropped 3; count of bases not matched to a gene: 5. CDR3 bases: TGTGCCAGCAGTTACTCGGGGGGGACCCTCTACGAGCAGTACTTC. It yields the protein CASSYSGGTLYEQYF.

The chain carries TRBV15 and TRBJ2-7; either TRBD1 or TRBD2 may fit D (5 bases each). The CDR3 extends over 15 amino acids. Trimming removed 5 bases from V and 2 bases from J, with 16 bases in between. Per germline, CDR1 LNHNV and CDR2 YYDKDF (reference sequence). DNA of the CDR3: TGTGCCACCAGCGACTACAGGAGGTTAGCCTACGAGCAGTACTTC. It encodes CATSDYRRLAYEQYF.

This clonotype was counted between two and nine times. The CDR3 loop is CASSYRQGINTEAFF. The CDR3 region has the DNA TGCGCCAGCAGCTACCGACAGGGGATAAACACTGAAGCTTTCTTT. This chain uses TRBV5-1 with TRBJ1-1; 8 bases fit TRBD1. Losses at the gene ends were 3 bases for V and 2 bases for J; bases not matched to a gene: 6. The V gene's germline CDR1 is SGHRS and CDR2 YFSETQ. There are 15 residues in the CDR3. Full variable domain (missing parts from reference TRBV5-1 and TRBJ1-1): KAGVTQTPRYLIKTRGQQVTLSCSPISGHRSVSWYQQTPGQGLQFLFEYFSETQRNKGNFPGRFSGRQFSNSRSEMNVSTLELGDSALYLCASSYRQGINTEAFFGQGTRLTVV.

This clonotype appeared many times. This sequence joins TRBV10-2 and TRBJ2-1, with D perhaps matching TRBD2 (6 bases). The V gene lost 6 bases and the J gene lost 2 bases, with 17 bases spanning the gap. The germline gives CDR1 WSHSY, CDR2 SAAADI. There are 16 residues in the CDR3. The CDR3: CASRALASGAYNEQFF. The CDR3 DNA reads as TGCGCCAGCAGGGCACTAGCTTCGGGGGCCTACAATGAGCAGTTCTTC.

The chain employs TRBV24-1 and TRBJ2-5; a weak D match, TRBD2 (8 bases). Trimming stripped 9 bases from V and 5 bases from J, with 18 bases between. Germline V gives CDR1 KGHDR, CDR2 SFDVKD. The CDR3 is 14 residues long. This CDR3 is CATAGGAGGETQYF. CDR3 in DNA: TGTGCCACCGCAGGGGGGGCGGGGGGTGAGACCCAGTACTTC.

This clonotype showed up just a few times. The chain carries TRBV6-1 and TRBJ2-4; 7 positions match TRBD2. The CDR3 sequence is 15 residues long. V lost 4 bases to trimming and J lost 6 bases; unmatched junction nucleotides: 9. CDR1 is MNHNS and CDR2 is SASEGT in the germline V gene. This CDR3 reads CASSAAGTTVNIQYF. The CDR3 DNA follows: TGTGCCAGCAGTGCCGCCGGGACTACCGTAAACATTCAGTACTTC.

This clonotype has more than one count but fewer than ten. Written as DNA, the CDR3 is TGTGCCAGCAGCCAGACCGGGACTAGCGGGAGAGCTCTCCGTGAGCAGTTCTTC. Translated, it gives CASSQTGTSGRALREQFF. The V and J genes are TRBV11-2 and TRBJ2-1, with 14 bases aligning to TRBD2. The V gene end was trimmed by 5 bases and the J gene end by 9 bases; junction bases not matched to a gene: 15. Germline-derived CDR1 and CDR2 are SGHAT and FQNNGV. The length of the CDR3 is 18 residues.

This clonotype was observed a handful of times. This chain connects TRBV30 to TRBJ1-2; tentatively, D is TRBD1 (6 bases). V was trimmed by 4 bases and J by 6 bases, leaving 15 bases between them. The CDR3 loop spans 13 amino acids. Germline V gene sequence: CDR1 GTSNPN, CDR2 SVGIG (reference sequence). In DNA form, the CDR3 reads TGTGCCTGGACCCCGGGGGGCGCGCATGGCTACACCTTC. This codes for CAWTPGGAHGYTF.

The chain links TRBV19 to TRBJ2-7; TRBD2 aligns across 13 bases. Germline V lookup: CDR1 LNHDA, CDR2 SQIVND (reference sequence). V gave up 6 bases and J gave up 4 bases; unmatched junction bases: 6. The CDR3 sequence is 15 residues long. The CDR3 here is CASRPRTSGSYEQYF. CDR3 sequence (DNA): TGTGCCAGTAGGCCGAGGACTAGCGGGAGTTACGAGCAGTACTTC.

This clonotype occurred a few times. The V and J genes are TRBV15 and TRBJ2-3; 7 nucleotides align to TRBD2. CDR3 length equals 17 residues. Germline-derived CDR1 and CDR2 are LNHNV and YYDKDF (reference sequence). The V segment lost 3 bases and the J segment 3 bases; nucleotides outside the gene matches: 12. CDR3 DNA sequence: TGTGCCACCAGCAGGGACCCGACGGGGGGATTTACAGATACGCAGTATTTT. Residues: CATSRDPTGGFTDTQYF.

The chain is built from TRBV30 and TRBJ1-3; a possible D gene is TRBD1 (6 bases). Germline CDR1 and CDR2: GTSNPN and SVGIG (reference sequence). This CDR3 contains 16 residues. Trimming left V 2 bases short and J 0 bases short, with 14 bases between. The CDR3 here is CAWSSDRLSSGNTIYF. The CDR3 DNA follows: TGTGCCTGGAGTTCGGACAGACTGAGCTCTGGAAACACCATATATTTT.

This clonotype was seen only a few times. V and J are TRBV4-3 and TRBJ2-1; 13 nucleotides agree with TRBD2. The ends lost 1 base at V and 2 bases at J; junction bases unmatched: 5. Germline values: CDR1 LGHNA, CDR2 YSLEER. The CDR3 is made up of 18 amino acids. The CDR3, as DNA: TGCGCCAGCAGCCAAGGGACTAGCGGGAGTTTCGCCTACAATGAGCAGTTCTTC. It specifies CASSQGTSGSFAYNEQFF.

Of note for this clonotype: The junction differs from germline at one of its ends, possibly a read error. Here the CDR3 reads CASSPALVSFNEQFF. CDR3 coding DNA: TGTGCCAGCAGCCCAGCTCTAGTTTCCTTCAATGAGCAGTTCTTC. The chain carries TRBV28 and TRBJ2-1, with D unclear. In germline, CDR1 is MDHEN, CDR2 SYDVKM. CDR3 length equals 15 residues.

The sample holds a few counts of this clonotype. CDR3 sequence: CSARDLRDSYEQYF. The CDR3 DNA follows: TGCAGTGCTAGAGATCTCAGGGACTCCTACGAGCAGTACTTC. This sequence joins TRBV20-1 and TRBJ2-7, with a possible D match to TRBD1 (5 bases). This CDR3 is 14 amino acids long. Germline-derived CDR1 and CDR2 are DFQATT and SNEGSKA (reference sequence). V lost 0 bases and J lost 0, with 9 bases in between.

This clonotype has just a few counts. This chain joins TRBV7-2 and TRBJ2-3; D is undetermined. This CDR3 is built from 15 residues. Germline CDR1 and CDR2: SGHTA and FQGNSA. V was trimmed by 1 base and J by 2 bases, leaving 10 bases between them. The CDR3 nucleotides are TGTGCCAGCAGCTTAGGAGGCAAGACCACAGATACGCAGTATTTT. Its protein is CASSLGGKTTDTQYF.

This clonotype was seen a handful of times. CDR3 region: CASSFLGQGNTEAFF. The CDR3 coding sequence is TGTGCCAGCAGCTTTCTGGGACAGGGGAACACTGAAGCTTTCTTT. The V and J genes are TRBV7-2 and TRBJ1-1; 9 bases are shared with TRBD1. Trimming removed 3 bases from V and 1 base from J; junction bases left unmatched: 3. Germline V gene sequence: CDR1 SGHTA, CDR2 FQGNSA. The CDR3 is 15 residues long.

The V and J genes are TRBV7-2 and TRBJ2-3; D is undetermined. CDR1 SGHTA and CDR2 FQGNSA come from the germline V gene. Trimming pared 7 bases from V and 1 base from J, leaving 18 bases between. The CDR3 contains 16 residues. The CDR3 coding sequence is TGTGCCAGCACCTCGATCGTGAAAGCTGGCACAGATACGCAGTATTTT. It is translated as CASTSIVKAGTDTQYF.

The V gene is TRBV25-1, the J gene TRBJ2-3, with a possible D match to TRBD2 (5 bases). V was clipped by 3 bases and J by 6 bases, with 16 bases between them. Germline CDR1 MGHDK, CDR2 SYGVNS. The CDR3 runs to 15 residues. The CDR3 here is CASSDSQRTLDTQYF. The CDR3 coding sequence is TGTGCCAGCAGTGACTCCCAAAGGACTCTTGATACGCAGTATTTT.

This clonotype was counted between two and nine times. The CDR3 spells CASSLLGTHNTGELFF. CDR3 nucleotides: TGTGCCAGCAGCTTACTTGGGACACATAACACCGGGGAGCTGTTTTTT. This sequence joins TRBV7-2 and TRBJ2-2; possible D gene TRBD1, 6 bases. The CDR3 is 16 residues long. Trimming shortened V by 2 bases and J by 2 bases, and 12 bases separated the two germline ends. Germline V lookup: CDR1 SGHTA, CDR2 FQGNSA.

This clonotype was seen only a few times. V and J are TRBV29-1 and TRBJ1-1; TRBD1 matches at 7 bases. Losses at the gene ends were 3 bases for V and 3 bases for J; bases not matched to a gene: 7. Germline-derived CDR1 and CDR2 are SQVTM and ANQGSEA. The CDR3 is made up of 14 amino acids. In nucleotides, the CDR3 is TGCAGCGTTGATAAGGGGGCGAAGTACACTGAAGCTTTCTTT. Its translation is CSVDKGAKYTEAFF.

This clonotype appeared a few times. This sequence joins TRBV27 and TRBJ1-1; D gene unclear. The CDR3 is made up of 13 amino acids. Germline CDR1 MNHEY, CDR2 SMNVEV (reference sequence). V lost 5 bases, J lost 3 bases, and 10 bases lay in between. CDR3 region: CASSLRGHTEAFF. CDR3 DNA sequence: TGTGCCAGCAGTCTCCGCGGTCACACTGAAGCTTTCTTT.

The CDR3 DNA sequence: TGTGCCACCAGTGACCCGATGCAGGGCCCCCAGTACTTC. This encodes CATSDPMQGPQYF. This chain connects TRBV24-1 to TRBJ2-5, with D tentatively TRBD1 (5 bases). Trimming stripped 4 bases from V and 9 bases from J, with 14 bases between. This CDR3 is built from 13 residues. Germline CDR1 reads KGHDR; CDR2 reads SFDVKD.

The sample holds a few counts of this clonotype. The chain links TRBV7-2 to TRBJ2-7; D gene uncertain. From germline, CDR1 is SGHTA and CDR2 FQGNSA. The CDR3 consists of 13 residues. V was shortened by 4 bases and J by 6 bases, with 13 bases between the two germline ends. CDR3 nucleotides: TGTGCCAGCAGCTCCCTAGGTTGGGGCGAGCAGTACTTC. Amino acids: CASSSLGWGEQYF.